This TCR beta chain was retrieved from a study of cytomegalovirus exposure and HLA in healthy donors. V was pared by 4 bases and J by 4 bases, with 10 bases between. Per the germline V gene, CDR1 is MDHEN and CDR2 is SYDVKM. The CDR3 consists of 13 residues. Nominally healthy donors provided the samples, though records likely missed some immune exposures. General study points: High sensitivity and specificity were reportedly achieved when the classifier diagnosed cytomegalovirus status. DRB1 had the most TCR associations and HLA-C the fewest, a later analysis found, with rates varying by HLA locus. Reports indicate that TCR beta sequences accurately predicted the HLA-A and HLA-B alleles of most subjects.

Concerning this clone itself: Its antigen is not identified.

13 Jbeta primers and 60 Vbeta primers were used for the PCR. Profiled with immunoSEQ multiplex PCR; TCRdb holds only in-frame clones, not every one. This repertoire shows 90,000 or so clones, approximately 70% found once; its top ten account for approximately 15%. The chain uses TRBV28 and TRBJ1-2; no firm D call. The sequenced sample consisted of PBMCs. The receptor was derived from a woman aged 45-59 years in good health and CMV-seropositive. In DNA form, the CDR3 reads TGTGCCAGCAGTTCGCGAGCCACCTATGGCTACACCTTC. Protein product: CASSSRATYGYTF.